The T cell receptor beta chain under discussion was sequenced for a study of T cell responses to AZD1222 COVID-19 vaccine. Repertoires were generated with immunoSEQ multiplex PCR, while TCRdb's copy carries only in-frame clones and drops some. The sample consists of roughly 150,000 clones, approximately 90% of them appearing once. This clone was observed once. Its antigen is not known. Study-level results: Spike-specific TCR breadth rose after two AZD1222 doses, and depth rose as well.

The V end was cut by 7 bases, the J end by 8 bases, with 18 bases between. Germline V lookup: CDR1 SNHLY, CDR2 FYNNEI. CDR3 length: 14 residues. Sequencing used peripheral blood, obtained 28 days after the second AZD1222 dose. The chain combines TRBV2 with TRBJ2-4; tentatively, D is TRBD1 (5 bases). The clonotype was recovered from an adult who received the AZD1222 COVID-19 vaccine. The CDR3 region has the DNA TGTGCCAGCACGGTCGACACAGGTGGGGACATTCAGTACTTC. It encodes CASTVDTGGDIQYF. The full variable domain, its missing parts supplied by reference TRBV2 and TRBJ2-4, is EPEVTQTPSHQVTQMGQEVILRCVPISNHLYFYWYRQILGQKVEFLVSFYNNEISEKSEIFDDQFSVERPDGSNFTLKIRSTKLEDSAMYFCASTVDTGGDIQYFGAGTRLSVL.